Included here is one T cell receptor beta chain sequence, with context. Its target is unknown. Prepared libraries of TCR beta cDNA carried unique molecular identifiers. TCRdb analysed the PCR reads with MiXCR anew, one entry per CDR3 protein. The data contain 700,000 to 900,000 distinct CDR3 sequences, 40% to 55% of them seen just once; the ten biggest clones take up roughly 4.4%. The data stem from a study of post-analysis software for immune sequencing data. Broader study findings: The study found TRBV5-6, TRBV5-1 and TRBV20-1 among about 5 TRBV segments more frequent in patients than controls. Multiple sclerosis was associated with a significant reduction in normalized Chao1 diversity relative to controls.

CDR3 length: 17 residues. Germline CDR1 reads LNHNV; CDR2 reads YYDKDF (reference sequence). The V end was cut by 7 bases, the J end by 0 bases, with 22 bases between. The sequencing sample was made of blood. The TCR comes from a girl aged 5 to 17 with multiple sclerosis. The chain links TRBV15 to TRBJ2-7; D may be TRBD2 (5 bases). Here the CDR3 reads CATIRAVCGFPSYEQYF. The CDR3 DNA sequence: TGTGCCACCATTAGGGCTGTCTGCGGGTTCCCCTCCTACGAGCAGTACTTC.